Sequencing of this T cell receptor beta chain was carried out in a study of blood T cell repertoires in COVID-19. Generated by immunoSEQ multiplex PCR, the TCRdb table keeps only in-frame clones and is missing some. This sample yields fewer than 500,000 clones, of which over 75% are seen a single time; around 1.1% belongs to the top ten. The cohort comprised adults aged roughly 18 to 95 years residing in around 25 US areas. Each participant's cohort was designated according to participant-reported clinical history. Symptom resolution, clearance, or two negative PCRs marked donors in Cohort 3 as recovered. This CDR3 spans 17 amino acids. The germline V gene has CDR1 MDHEN and CDR2 SYDVKM. Deletions cut 2 bases from V and 0 bases from J, with 16 bases between.

This receptor was taken from a man aged 30-40 years who had recovered from COVID-19. J is TRBJ1-2 and V is TRBV28, with D possibly matching TRBD1 (5 bases). The sample consisted of PBMCs or T cells enriched from blood (not recorded which). The CDR3 region has the DNA TGTGCCAGCAGTTTAGTGGACAAGGCCTTTACTAACTATGGCTACACCTTC. Its translation: CASSLVDKAFTNYGYTF.